This T cell receptor beta chain stems from a study of T cell responses to AZD1222 COVID-19 vaccine. Study findings and constraints: Reports say nearly half of spike-specific TCRs go after unmutated variant regions. Spike-specific TCR breadth rose after two AZD1222 doses, and depth rose as well. Only 5 or 6 individuals given AZD1222 were seropositive at baseline.

The table came from immunoSEQ multiplex PCR; TCRdb's copy has only in-frame clones and leaves some out. The sample carries 150,000 to 200,000 clones, about 94% recorded once. CDR1 and CDR2 (germline): LNHDA, SQIVND (reference sequence). V was cut by 0 bases and J by 14 bases, with 8 bases left in between. The CDR3 length is 11 residues. This clone appeared a few times. Its antigen is not known. This material consisted of peripheral blood, taken on day 0 of AZD1222 vaccination. The origin of this receptor is an adult in good health. The V gene is TRBV19, the J gene TRBJ2-1; D uncertain. The CDR3 here is CASSIDHLKFF. The DNA for the CDR3 is TGTGCCAGTAGTATAGATCACCTTAAGTTCTTC.